The 10 T cell receptor beta chains below come from one sample, sequenced in a study of OX40 agonist ivuxolimab in advanced cancers. Only in-frame clones appear in the TCRdb table, and some are missing; sequencing was by immunoSEQ multiplex PCR. The repertoire includes 65,000 to 90,000 clones, roughly 88% of them detected once, and roughly 0.71% sits in the top ten. Sequenced material: CD4+ or CD8+ T cells sorted from blood, taken in a trial of the OX40 agonist ivuxolimab. Receptors originate from an adult with an advanced solid tumor such as melanoma, head and neck, liver or kidney cancer.

The chain recombines TRBV6-1 with TRBJ2-2, with no clear D. The CDR3 has 14 residues. Trimming left V 3 bases short and J 1 base short, with 6 bases between. Germline CDR1 MNHNS, CDR2 SASEGT. This chain's CDR3 is CASSEGMNTGELFF. The CDR3 DNA reads TGTGCCAGCAGTGAGGGTATGAACACCGGGGAGCTGTTTTTT.

The table lists this clone with a count of one. Distinct nucleotide sequences in the sample also encode this CDR3. The chain carries TRBV19 and TRBJ1-2, with D unclear. The CDR3 is 13 residues long. Germline CDR1 is LNHDA and CDR2 is SQIVND (reference sequence). The V end was cut by 3 bases, the J end by 2 bases, with 7 bases between. For the CDR3, the DNA is TGTGCCAGTAGTATTAAGGGCAACTATGGCTACACCTTC. Protein sequence: CASSIKGNYGYTF.

The V gene is TRBV4-2, the J gene TRBJ1-4, with TRBD1 matching over 8 bases. CDR1 and CDR2 (germline): LGHNA, YNFKEQ. CDR3 size: 14 residues. Unmatched junction bases numbered 5, after V lost 3 bases and J lost 8 bases. The CDR3, as DNA: TGTGCCAGCAGCCAGGACAGGGTTAGCGAAAAACTGTTTTTT. This encodes CASSQDRVSEKLFF.

This clone was seen just once. The chain links TRBV5-6 to TRBJ2-2; weak D call: TRBD2 (6 bases). This CDR3 comprises 15 residues. From germline, CDR1 is SGHDT and CDR2 YYEEEE. Deletions cut 4 bases from V and 5 bases from J, with 15 bases between. The CDR3 coding sequence is TGTGCCAGCAGCCCCGAGCGGGTTTCTACCGGGGAGCTGTTTTTT. Its translation is CASSPERVSTGELFF.

This clone was counted between two and nine times. V gene TRBV7-2 combines with J gene TRBJ2-1; D perhaps matches TRBD2 (5 bases). Trimming shortened V by 4 bases and J by 4 bases, and 14 bases separated the two germline ends. In germline, CDR1 is SGHTA, CDR2 FQGNSA. The CDR3 has 15 residues. CDR3 sequence reads: CASSSPGFVYNEQFF. Here the CDR3 DNA reads TGTGCCAGCAGCTCCCCGGGATTCGTTTACAATGAGCAGTTCTTC.

The CDR3 coding sequence is TGTGCCAGCAGCCAAGATCACCAGCACGGACAAGAGACCCAGTACTTC. Translated, it gives CASSQDHQHGQETQYF. The chain has TRBV4-2 and TRBJ2-5; D remains ambiguous. The V gene lost 0 bases and the J gene lost 2 bases, with 13 bases spanning the gap. The CDR3 has 16 residues. Germline V CDR1 and CDR2: LGHNA, YNFKEQ.

The chain recombines TRBV7-2 with TRBJ2-7; D perhaps matches TRBD2 (6 bases). CDR3 size: 15 residues. From germline, CDR1 is SGHTA and CDR2 FQGNSA. V was clipped by 10 bases and J by 6 bases, with 25 bases between them. The CDR3 DNA reads TGTGCCACCCTTCCGCCTGGGACGGGAGCGCTCGAGCAGTACTTC. Its translation is CATLPPGTGALEQYF.

The rearrangement links TRBV29-1 to TRBJ2-2, with 8 bases identical to TRBD1. Germline V lookup: CDR1 SQVTM, CDR2 ANQGSEA. Losses at the gene ends were 4 bases for V and 6 bases for J; bases not matched to a gene: 4. The length of the CDR3 is 13 residues. The CDR3 sequence: CSVADRAAGELFF. In DNA form, the CDR3 reads TGCAGCGTTGCGGACAGGGCGGCCGGGGAGCTGTTTTTT.

The chain links TRBV7-9 to TRBJ2-3, with D unclear. The V gene lost 0 bases and the J gene lost 0 bases, with 10 bases spanning the gap. The CDR3 runs to 16 residues. Germline V gene data show CDR1 as SEHNR and CDR2 as FQNEAQ (reference sequence). The CDR3 spells CASSLAPRTSTDTQYF. In nucleotides, the CDR3 is TGTGCCAGCAGCTTAGCACCAAGAACTAGCACAGATACGCAGTATTTT.

This clone was seen just once. This rearrangement joins TRBV7-2 to TRBJ2-3, with 13 nucleotides matching TRBD2. J gave up 6 bases and V 1 base, and 7 bases lay outside the gene matches. Germline loops: CDR1 SGHTA, CDR2 FQGNSA. The CDR3 extends over 17 amino acids. The CDR3 coding sequence is TGTGCCAGCAGCTTAGGGACTAGCGGGAGTGGTAGGGATACGCAGTATTTT. It translates to CASSLGTSGSGRDTQYF.